This TCR beta chain was sequenced for a study of T cells expressing NK-cell markers. Study background: The authors sequenced eight donors, of whom seven were HCMV-seropositive and one was seronegative. Whole-study findings and limits: Dominant NKG2C+ clonotypes in about 6 donors made up roughly 1.0-7.0% of CD8+ T cells. It is unclear if expanded NKG2C-expressing clones target HCMV antigens.

Points on this clonotype: Its target is not known.

No DNA is given; TCRdb re-called the 5' RACE reads and lists each CDR3 protein once. This repertoire includes 550,000 or so distinct CDR3 sequences. CDR1 is MDHEN, CDR2 SYDVKM, per germline. This CDR3 comprises 15 residues. This receptor was identified in a man between 18 and 35 years old in good health. This chain connects TRBV28 to TRBJ1-6; TCRdb designates TRBD1, a call that cannot be tested without DNA. Sequenced input: blood T cells: a sorted CD56 or NKG2C T cell subset, CD4+ or CD8+ T cells, or bulk PBMC T cells (not recorded which). CDR3 protein: CASSPLEGLNSPLHF.